The 20 T cell receptor beta chains in this list originate from one sample, sequenced in a study of shared clonotypes between healthy human individuals. Clones were sequenced by immunoSEQ multiplex PCR, and TCRdb holds only the in-frame ones, with some missing. The repertoire holds 950,000 to 1,100,000 clones, with about 75% as singletons. Material for sequencing was memory CD4+ T cells sorted from blood. Subset denoted: CD45RA-negative fraction. These receptors came from a man younger than 35 in good health.

With regard to this clone: The germline gene is not matched at one end of the junction; a read error may be the cause. The CDR3 sequence is CASSLVEGSQPQHF. The CDR3 coding sequence is TGTGCCAGCAGTTTAGTCGAGGGGAGTCAGCCCCAGCATTTT. This chain links TRBV7-6 with TRBJ1-5, with D possibly matching TRBD1 (5 bases). In germline, CDR1 is SGHVS, CDR2 FNYEAQ. The CDR3 consists of 14 residues.

The rearrangement links TRBV5-6 to TRBJ1-2; the D gene is possibly TRBD1 (5 bases). The CDR3 totals 15 residues. CDR1 and CDR2 from the germline V gene are SGHDT and YYEEEE. V was shortened by 4 bases and J by 8 bases, with 21 bases between the two germline ends. The CDR3 is CASSRQQDRRGGYTF. Here the CDR3 DNA reads TGTGCCAGCAGCCGACAACAAGACAGACGGGGCGGCTACACCTTC.

The J gene is TRBJ1-5, the V gene TRBV6-5; D might be TRBD1 (5 bases). Germline assignment: CDR1 MNHEY and CDR2 SVGAGI. V gave up 6 bases and J gave up 4 bases, with 13 bases separating them. CDR3 size: 14 residues. Here the CDR3 reads CASSRDSKNQPQHF. CDR3 sequence (DNA): TGTGCCAGCAGCCGCGACAGTAAAAATCAGCCCCAGCATTTT.

The sample holds one count of this clone. This rearrangement joins TRBV25-1 to TRBJ2-5; D uncertain. Trimming removed 1 base at V and 7 bases at J, with 10 bases between. Per germline, CDR1 MGHDK and CDR2 SYGVNS. There are 13 residues in the CDR3. CDR3 DNA: TGTGCCAGCAGTGAATCCTCCTTTGGGACCCAGTACTTC. Its protein is CASSESSFGTQYF.

The chain employs TRBV5-6 and TRBJ2-5; TRBD1 agrees at 8 bases. This CDR3 is 16 amino acids long. Trimming removed 5 bases from V and 5 bases from J; junction bases left unmatched: 14. The germline gives CDR1 SGHDT, CDR2 YYEEEE. In nucleotides, the CDR3 is TGTGCCAGCAGTATTGACGGGACAGGCCTCTCGGAGACCCAGTACTTC. This gives the protein CASSIDGTGLSETQYF.

For this clone: The sample has other DNA sequences that encode this CDR3 too. The chain combines TRBV29-1 with TRBJ1-1, with unresolved D. The V gene's germline CDR1 is SQVTM and CDR2 ANQGSEA. This CDR3 region has 13 residues. The ends were cut back, 6 bases at V and 0 bases at J, with 11 bases in the middle. CDR3 region: CSVVRDMNTEAFF. The CDR3 bases are TGCAGCGTAGTGAGGGATATGAACACTGAAGCTTTCTTT.

The rearrangement links TRBV19 to TRBJ2-3, with 8 bases identical to TRBD2. Trimming took 6 bases from V and 1 from J; bases not matched to a gene: 9. Germline CDR1 is LNHDA and CDR2 is SQIVND (reference sequence). The CDR3 has 16 amino acids. Here the CDR3 reads CASRPTSGGGTDTQYF. The CDR3 region has the DNA TGTGCCAGTAGACCTACTAGCGGAGGGGGCACAGATACGCAGTATTTT.

The chain recombines TRBV30 with TRBJ2-7, with 13 bases that match TRBD2. Trimming took 5 bases from V and 7 from J; bases not matched to a gene: 8. The CDR3 length is 14 residues. The germline CDR1 and CDR2 sequences are GTSNPN and SVGIG (reference sequence). The CDR3 here is CAWGGLAGLGEQYF. CDR3 nucleotides: TGTGCCTGGGGGGGACTAGCGGGACTCGGGGAGCAGTACTTC.

This rearrangement joins TRBV14 to TRBJ2-6, with D perhaps assigned TRBD1 or TRBD2 (6 bases each). Germline CDR1 SGHDN, CDR2 FVKESK. The CDR3 length is 19 residues. V lost 1 base and J lost 4, with 20 bases in between. CDR3 sequence reads: CASSQAGGGGRRGANVLTF. In nucleotides, the CDR3 is TGTGCCAGCAGCCAAGCGGGTGGTGGGGGGCGCAGAGGGGCCAACGTCCTGACTTTC.

This clone has a handful of counts. This sample includes further DNA sequences coding for the same CDR3. The rearrangement joins TRBV18 to TRBJ1-1; TRBD1 matches 8 bases. This CDR3 spans 15 amino acids. Germline CDR1 is KGHSH and CDR2 is LQKENI. Losses at the gene ends were 3 bases for V and 1 base for J; bases not matched to a gene: 4. CDR3 residues: CASSPGGQGNTEAFF. The CDR3 DNA reads as TGTGCCAGCTCACCGGGAGGACAGGGGAACACTGAAGCTTTCTTT.

The rearrangement joins TRBV7-3 to TRBJ2-2, with 11 bases that match TRBD1. V trimming: 3 bases; J trimming: 6 bases; junction bases outside the gene matches: 3. Per germline, CDR1 SGHTA and CDR2 FQGTGA. There are 15 residues in the CDR3. The CDR3 DNA follows: TGTGCCAGCAGCTTTGGACAGGGGGCGGCCGGGGAGCTGTTTTTT. It yields the protein CASSFGQGAAGELFF.

This chain connects TRBV9 to TRBJ2-6; D uncertain. The CDR3 consists of 16 residues. Germline V lookup: CDR1 SGDLS, CDR2 YYNGEE. V was shortened by 3 bases and J by 0 bases, with 10 bases between the two germline ends. CDR3 nucleotide sequence: TGTGCCAGCAGCGGATCACAGAGCTCTGGGGCCAACGTCCTGACTTTC. This translates into CASSGSQSSGANVLTF.

This clone was detected a few times. The chain uses TRBV28 and TRBJ1-5; TRBD1 matches 7 bases. Germline loops: CDR1 MDHEN, CDR2 SYDVKM. There are 13 residues in the CDR3. The V gene end was trimmed by 5 bases and the J gene end by 6 bases; junction bases not matched to a gene: 4. The CDR3 sequence: CASSQGVSQPQHF. Here the CDR3 DNA reads TGTGCCAGCAGTCAGGGGGTAAGTCAGCCCCAGCATTTT.

This clone was observed a few times. This chain uses TRBV11-2 with TRBJ1-1; tentative D call: TRBD1 (5 bases). The CDR3 contains 13 residues. Germline values: CDR1 SGHAT, CDR2 FQNNGV. V lost 5 bases, J lost 1 base, and 8 bases lay in between. Here the CDR3 reads CASSLRENTEAFF. The CDR3 DNA reads as TGTGCCAGCAGCCTCAGGGAGAACACTGAAGCTTTCTTT.

This chain connects TRBV5-4 to TRBJ2-3; 14 bases align to TRBD2. CDR1 SGHNT and CDR2 YYREEE come from the germline V gene (reference sequence). J was trimmed by 5 bases and V by 0 bases; bases with no gene match: 2. This CDR3 is built from 16 residues. This CDR3 is CASSLGGLAGVDTQYF. CDR3 DNA: TGTGCCAGCAGCTTGGGGGGACTAGCGGGAGTAGATACGCAGTATTTT.

This clone was observed once. The chain couples TRBV28 to TRBJ1-2; D remains unclear. The CDR3 spans 11 residues. The V and J ends lost 5 bases and 6 bases respectively, with 7 bases between them. The germline V gene has CDR1 MDHEN and CDR2 SYDVKM. CDR3 sequence (DNA): TGTGCCAGCAGTACCTATAATGGCTACACCTTC. Amino acids: CASSTYNGYTF.

In its sample, this clone was seen a few times. The chain joins TRBV30 to TRBJ1-1; D gene ambiguous. Per germline, CDR1 GTSNPN and CDR2 SVGIG (reference sequence). Trimming left V 2 bases short and J 1 base short, with 8 bases between. The CDR3 contains 13 residues. The CDR3 loop is CAWSPSRNTEAFF. The CDR3 DNA reads as TGTGCCTGGAGTCCGAGCCGGAACACTGAAGCTTTCTTT.

The V gene is TRBV6-1, the J gene TRBJ2-2, with TRBD1 as a possible D gene (5 bases). With 5 bases removed from V and 1 base from J, the gap between germline ends came to 5 bases. This CDR3 comprises 13 residues. Germline V CDR1 and CDR2: MNHNS, SASEGT. In DNA, the CDR3 is TGTGCCAGCAGTACAGGGAACACCGGGGAGCTGTTTTTT. Its translation: CASSTGNTGELFF.

V is TRBV6-6 and J is TRBJ2-3; D perhaps matches TRBD2 (5 bases). V gave up 7 bases and J gave up 0 bases, with 14 bases separating them. The CDR3 is made up of 15 amino acids. Germline CDR1 is MNHNY and CDR2 is SVGAGI (reference sequence). DNA of the CDR3: TGTGCCAGCACTCTATCGCGGGCTAGCACAGATACGCAGTATTTT. It encodes CASTLSRASTDTQYF.

This chain connects TRBV6-1 to TRBJ2-7; D is possibly TRBD1 or TRBD2 (5 bases each). The length of the CDR3 is 14 residues. Deletions cut 8 bases from V and 2 bases from J, with 16 bases between. Per the germline V gene, CDR1 is MNHNS and CDR2 is SASEGT. The CDR3 DNA follows: TGTGCCAGCGGGAAGGACTGGGGCCCCTACGAGCAGTACTTC. Its translation: CASGKDWGPYEQYF.